Below, 28 T cell receptor beta chains from the same sample are listed, as sequenced in a study of beta chain features in type 1 diabetes. Sequencing targeted expressed TCRB transcripts, as all isolated RNA had been reverse transcribed. Data came from immunoSEQ multiplex PCR; TCRdb stores just in-frame clones and leaves some out. This sample has around 500,000 clones, with 30% found just once. Material for sequencing was naive CD4+ T cells from blood. Receptors were obtained from a man younger than 35 in good health.

The chain joins TRBV10-3 to TRBJ1-1; 9 nucleotides line up with TRBD1. Per germline, CDR1 ENHRY and CDR2 SYGVKD. Unmatched junction bases numbered 3, after V lost 10 bases and J lost 0 bases. The CDR3 consists of 13 residues. This CDR3 reads CATRTGVNTEAFF. The CDR3 region has the DNA TGTGCCACCCGGACAGGGGTGAACACTGAAGCTTTCTTT.

This clone was observed a handful of times. As DNA, the CDR3 is TGTGCCAGTAGCCGGAGACAGGCCCCCTACGAGCAGTACTTC. Its protein product is CASSRRQAPYEQYF. The gene calls are TRBV19 and TRBJ2-7; D perhaps matches TRBD1 (6 bases). CDR3 length equals 14 residues. Germline CDR1 is LNHDA and CDR2 is SQIVND (reference sequence). V was shortened by 6 bases and J by 2 bases, with 14 bases between the two germline ends.

In its sample, this clone was seen a few times. The rearrangement uses TRBV7-2 and TRBJ2-7; possibly TRBD1 for D (6 bases). Germline V gives CDR1 SGHTA, CDR2 FQGNSA. The CDR3 spans 13 residues. V dropped 5 bases and J dropped 3 bases, with 11 bases sitting between them. The CDR3 DNA reads as TGTGCCAGCAGCCCCCGGACAGTCTACGAGCAGTACTTC. Residues: CASSPRTVYEQYF.

The gene calls are TRBV4-2 and TRBJ2-7; possibly TRBD2 for D (5 bases). Germline V gives CDR1 LGHNA, CDR2 YNFKEQ. V dropped 4 bases and J dropped 5 bases, with 18 bases sitting between them. The CDR3 spans 15 residues. Here the CDR3 DNA reads TGTGCCAGCAGCCTCCCCGGCGGGCCGCCTAACGAGCAGTACTTC. Translation: CASSLPGGPPNEQYF.

About this clone: Different DNA sequences within this sample yield the same CDR3. For the CDR3, the DNA is TGTGCCTGGTCTGTAAGGAACACTGAAGCTTTCTTT. Its translation is CAWSVRNTEAFF. The rearrangement links TRBV30 to TRBJ1-1; D gene ambiguous. There are 12 residues in the CDR3. Trimming shortened V by 5 bases and J by 1 base, and 8 bases separated the two germline ends. Germline V gives CDR1 GTSNPN, CDR2 SVGIG (reference sequence).

This clone was picked up one time. This chain links TRBV28 with TRBJ2-3; a possible D gene is TRBD2 (6 bases). The CDR3 runs to 18 residues. Germline V gene lookup returns CDR1 MDHEN and CDR2 SYDVKM. The V end lost 4 bases, the J end lost 2 bases, and 22 bases lay between the germline ends. CDR3: CASSSPGTRGAATDTQYF. The CDR3 DNA follows: TGTGCCAGCAGTTCTCCCGGGACTCGCGGGGCGGCCACAGATACGCAGTATTTT.

This clone was counted between two and nine times. V is TRBV9 and J is TRBJ2-7; no clear D. CDR1 and CDR2 (germline): SGDLS, YYNGEE. CDR3 length equals 14 residues. Trimming took off 4 bases at V and 5 bases at J, with 16 bases between the two ends. CDR3 in amino acids: CASSPAPFRNEQYF. In DNA form, the CDR3 reads TGTGCCAGCAGCCCGGCGCCCTTTAGGAACGAGCAGTACTTC.

The chain links TRBV5-1 to TRBJ2-2; D is ambiguous. Germline V gene data show CDR1 as SGHRS and CDR2 as YFSETQ. The CDR3 sequence is 11 residues long. With 2 bases removed from V and 6 bases from J, the gap between germline ends came to 2 bases. The chain's CDR3 is CASSFAGELFF. For the CDR3, the DNA is TGCGCCAGCAGCTTCGCCGGGGAGCTGTTTTTT.

This clone was seen a few times. V and J are TRBV5-1 and TRBJ2-3; the D is unclear. In germline, CDR1 is SGHRS, CDR2 YFSETQ. The V gene lost 4 bases and the J gene lost 0 bases, with 12 bases spanning the gap. The CDR3 is 15 residues long. CDR3 in DNA: TGCGCCAGCAGCCCCTACGGTGACAGCACAGATACGCAGTATTTT. It is translated as CASSPYGDSTDTQYF.

In its sample, this clone was seen a few times. This chain uses TRBV28 with TRBJ2-7; 7 bases map to TRBD1. The germline V gene has CDR1 MDHEN and CDR2 SYDVKM. V lost 5 bases and J lost 2; bases outside the gene matches: 9. CDR3 size: 15 residues. For the CDR3, the DNA is TGTGCCAGCAGTCGACCCGGGACAGCCGCCTACGAGCAGTACTTC. It translates to CASSRPGTAAYEQYF.

The chain has TRBV19 and TRBJ2-7; D may correspond to TRBD1 or TRBD2 (5 bases each). Germline loops: CDR1 LNHDA, CDR2 SQIVND (reference sequence). Trimming shortened V by 3 bases and J by 7 bases, and 16 bases separated the two germline ends. CDR3 length equals 14 residues. The CDR3 protein is CASSIGGPSVEQYF. DNA of the CDR3: TGTGCCAGTAGTATTGGGGGACCTTCGGTTGAGCAGTACTTC.

This clone was detected a few times. The chain joins TRBV29-1 to TRBJ2-1; 9 bases align to TRBD2. The CDR3 runs 16 residues. The trim removed 3 bases at V and 9 bases at J, leaving 15 bases unmatched. Germline V gene data show CDR1 as SQVTM and CDR2 as ANQGSEA. As DNA, the CDR3 is TGCAGCGTTGATATTTCCACTAGCGGGCCCTCACGTGAGCAGTTCTTC. Its translation: CSVDISTSGPSREQFF.

This clone was seen more than once but under ten times. The V call is TRBV18, the J call TRBJ2-5; D uncertain. The CDR3 sequence is 15 residues long. V lost 2 bases and J 3 bases, leaving 13 bases between the germline ends. Germline CDR1 is KGHSH and CDR2 is LQKENI. CDR3 bases: TGTGCCAGCTCACCATCCTCATGGGCAGAAGAGACCCAGTACTTC. It is translated as CASSPSSWAEETQYF.

There are a few counts of this clone. This chain connects TRBV6-5 to TRBJ2-5; D gene unclear. The CDR3 covers 13 residues. CDR1 is MNHEY, CDR2 SVGAGI, per germline. Trimming stripped 4 bases from V and 5 bases from J, with 11 bases between. CDR3 amino acids: CASSLGTGETQYF. For the CDR3, the DNA is TGTGCCAGCAGTTTGGGTACTGGCGAGACCCAGTACTTC.

The chain is built from TRBV29-1 and TRBJ1-2; 8 bases fit TRBD1. V was pared by 4 bases and J by 4 bases, with 5 bases of the junction left unmatched. Per germline, CDR1 SQVTM and CDR2 ANQGSEA. The CDR3 extends over 13 amino acids. For the CDR3, the DNA is TGCAGCGTTGGACAGGGGATTAGCTATGGCTACACCTTC. Residues: CSVGQGISYGYTF.

Turning to this clone: The sample holds other DNA sequences that translate to the same CDR3. This sequence joins TRBV29-1 and TRBJ1-1; unclear D gene. Trimming shortened V by 4 bases and J by 4 bases, and 4 bases separated the two germline ends. Germline lookup yields CDR1 SQVTM and CDR2 ANQGSEA. This CDR3 has 10 residues. CDR3 DNA: TGCAGCGTTGCGGGCACTGAAGCTTTCTTT. Its translation is CSVAGTEAFF.

The CDR3 bases are TGCAGCGTACGTAGGACAGGCCCCAGAGAAGCTTTCTTT. Protein sequence: CSVRRTGPREAFF. This chain links TRBV29-1 with TRBJ1-1; TRBD1 agrees at 7 bases. The CDR3 extends over 13 amino acids. V lost 6 bases, J lost 8 bases, and 12 bases stayed unmatched. Germline CDR1 is SQVTM and CDR2 is ANQGSEA.

J is TRBJ2-2 and V is TRBV9; D is uncertain. V lost 0 bases, J lost 8 bases, and 11 bases lay in between. The CDR3 consists of 14 residues. Germline V gene sequence: CDR1 SGDLS, CDR2 YYNGEE. DNA of the CDR3: TGTGCCAGCAGCGTAGATGGGTATAAGGGGGAGCTGTTTTTT. It encodes CASSVDGYKGELFF.

The gene calls are TRBV9 and TRBJ2-7; 10 bases agree with TRBD1. Trimming cost V 4 bases and J 5 bases; bases outside gene matches: 6. This CDR3 comprises 14 residues. The V gene's germline CDR1 is SGDLS and CDR2 YYNGEE. The CDR3 here is CASSRDRGHHEQYF. The DNA of the CDR3 is TGTGCCAGCAGCCGCGACAGGGGGCACCACGAGCAGTACTTC.

This clone was observed a single time. This chain uses TRBV2 with TRBJ2-2; no clear D gene. V was shortened by 4 bases and J by 7 bases, with 10 bases between the two germline ends. The CDR3 contains 13 residues. The germline CDR1 and CDR2 sequences are SNHLY and FYNNEI. CDR3 protein: CASSGTAGGELFF. CDR3 nucleotides: TGTGCCAGCAGTGGAACAGCAGGCGGGGAGCTGTTTTTT.

In this sample, this clone turned up a few times. V is TRBV10-2 and J is TRBJ2-7; D is possibly TRBD2 (6 bases). CDR1 WSHSY and CDR2 SAAADI come from the germline V gene. This CDR3 has 11 residues. Trimming stripped 8 bases from V and 5 bases from J, with 10 bases between. The CDR3 bases are TGCGCCAGCTCGCGGGGCCACGAGCAGTACTTC. Amino acid sequence: CASSRGHEQYF.

This clone was detected only a few times. The chain joins TRBV27 to TRBJ2-3; tentatively, D is TRBD2 (5 bases). The V gene lost 3 bases and the J gene lost 1 base, with 20 bases spanning the gap. This CDR3 is 18 amino acids long. CDR1 is MNHEY, CDR2 SMNVEV, per germline (reference sequence). The CDR3 reads CASSLRGISGVGTDTQYF. CDR3 nucleotides: TGTGCCAGCAGTTTGAGAGGCATCAGCGGTGTCGGCACAGATACGCAGTATTTT.

The V and J genes are TRBV7-9 and TRBJ2-1; TRBD1 aligns across 7 bases. CDR1 and CDR2 (germline): SEHNR, FQNEAQ (reference sequence). This CDR3 has 11 residues. The junction had 7 bases not matched to a gene; V was cut back by 6 bases and J by 14 bases. CDR3: CASSPDRKEFF. For the CDR3, the DNA is TGTGCCAGCAGTCCGGACAGGAAGGAGTTCTTC.

The rearrangement links TRBV14 to TRBJ1-1; D not resolved. Germline V gene sequence: CDR1 SGHDN, CDR2 FVKESK. The CDR3 contains 14 residues. Trimming removed 1 base from V and 7 bases from J, with 13 bases in between. The CDR3 region is CASSQALGRVEAFF. In DNA form, the CDR3 reads TGTGCCAGCAGCCAAGCCCTCGGACGGGTTGAAGCTTTCTTT.

This chain connects TRBV29-1 to TRBJ1-2, with 9 nucleotides matching TRBD1. CDR1 and CDR2 from the germline V gene are SQVTM and ANQGSEA. The CDR3 is 14 amino acids. The trim removed 1 base at V and 6 bases at J, leaving 6 bases unmatched. The CDR3 sequence is CSVEGGQGFDGYTF. Written as DNA, the CDR3 is TGCAGCGTTGAAGGGGGACAGGGTTTTGATGGCTACACCTTC.

The chain links TRBV30 to TRBJ1-1; the D is unclear. The CDR3 sequence is 13 residues long. Germline V gene data show CDR1 as GTSNPN and CDR2 as SVGIG (reference sequence). The V and J ends lost 2 bases and 5 bases respectively, with 12 bases between them. Here the CDR3 reads CAWSSLPGTEAFF. CDR3 nucleotide sequence: TGTGCCTGGAGTAGCCTCCCGGGTACTGAAGCTTTCTTT.

This chain connects TRBV7-9 to TRBJ2-2; TRBD2 matches 7 bases. This CDR3 spans 16 amino acids. Unmatched junction bases numbered 7, after V lost 5 bases and J lost 1 base. Germline lookup yields CDR1 SEHNR and CDR2 FQNEAQ (reference sequence). CDR3 in DNA: TGTGCCAGCAGCCCCAGGACTAGTCGGAACACCGGGGAGCTGTTTTTT. This codes for CASSPRTSRNTGELFF.

This clone was found a few times. The chain carries TRBV29-1 and TRBJ1-5, with 7 nucleotides matching TRBD1. Trimming took 3 bases from V and 9 from J; bases not matched to a gene: 8. The CDR3 has 13 amino acids. The germline gives CDR1 SQVTM, CDR2 ANQGSEA. CDR3 DNA: TGCAGCGTTGATGTACAGGGGCAGGGGCCCCAGCATTTT. It is translated as CSVDVQGQGPQHF.